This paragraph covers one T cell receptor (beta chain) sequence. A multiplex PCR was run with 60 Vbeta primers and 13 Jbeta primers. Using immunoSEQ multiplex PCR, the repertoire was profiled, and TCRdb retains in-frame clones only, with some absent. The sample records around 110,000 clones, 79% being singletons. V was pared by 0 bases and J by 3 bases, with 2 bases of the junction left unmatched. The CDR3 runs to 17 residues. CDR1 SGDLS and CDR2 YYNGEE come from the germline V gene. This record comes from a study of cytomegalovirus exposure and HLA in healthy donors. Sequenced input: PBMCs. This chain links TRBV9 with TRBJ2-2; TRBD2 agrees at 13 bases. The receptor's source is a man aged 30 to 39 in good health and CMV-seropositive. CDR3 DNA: TGTGCCAGCAGCGTAGGGGGACTAGCGGGATACACCGGGGAGCTGTTTTTT. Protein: CASSVGGLAGYTGELFF.